The 22 T cell receptor beta chains below come from one sample, sequenced in a study of cytomegalovirus exposure and HLA in healthy donors. Some clones are missing from TCRdb's copy, which holds only in-frame ones; the method was immunoSEQ multiplex PCR. The sample has hundreds of thousands of clones, 85% to 90% seen once. Sequencing input: PBMCs. The receptors derive from a woman aged 18-30 years in good health and CMV-seronegative.

The chain combines TRBV5-1 with TRBJ2-3; 8 positions agree with TRBD2. V lost 4 bases to trimming and J lost 6 bases; unmatched junction nucleotides: 13. Germline CDR1 and CDR2: SGHRS and YFSETQ. The CDR3 has 16 amino acids. This chain's CDR3 is CASSRNPSGSSDTQYF. In DNA, the CDR3 is TGCGCCAGCAGCCGCAATCCCAGCGGGAGTTCTGATACGCAGTATTTT.

This chain connects TRBV5-1 to TRBJ1-1, with 8 bases matching TRBD1. The J segment lost 8 bases and the V segment lost 4 bases, leaving 10 bases of the junction unmatched. CDR1 is SGHRS and CDR2 is YFSETQ in the germline V gene. The CDR3 is 14 amino acids. This CDR3 is CASSPPTGGGEAFF. The CDR3 DNA reads TGCGCCAGCAGCCCGCCAACAGGGGGTGGGGAAGCTTTCTTT.

V usage is TRBV2 and J usage is TRBJ2-7; 7 positions match TRBD2. Germline V CDR1 and CDR2: SNHLY, FYNNEI. The CDR3 totals 14 residues. V shed 7 bases and J 5 bases; nucleotides not matched to a gene: 11. The CDR3: CASNERGAFNEQYF. The CDR3 bases are TGTGCCAGCAATGAGCGGGGCGCCTTCAACGAGCAGTACTTC.

The chain combines TRBV10-3 with TRBJ2-3; a possible D gene is TRBD2 (5 bases). V was shortened by 4 bases and J by 8 bases, with 16 bases between the two germline ends. CDR3 length: 14 residues. Germline CDR1 and CDR2: ENHRY and SYGVKD. CDR3 DNA: TGTGCCATCAGTGGCCAGAGTATGAGGGCTACGCAGTATTTT. This encodes CAISGQSMRATQYF.

J is TRBJ2-1 and V is TRBV11-2, with TRBD2 matching 12 bases. V shed 5 bases and J 4 bases; nucleotides not matched to a gene: 12. CDR3 length: 18 residues. Looked up from germline, CDR1 is SGHAT and CDR2 is FQNNGV. CDR3: CASSLTLLLAGGYNEQFF. CDR3 coding DNA: TGTGCCAGCAGCCTCACCCTCCTCCTAGCGGGAGGGTACAATGAGCAGTTCTTC.

This chain connects TRBV30 to TRBJ2-1, with D tentatively TRBD2 (6 bases). This CDR3 is built from 19 residues. V gave up 0 bases and J gave up 1 base, with 22 bases separating them. Germline CDR1 is GTSNPN and CDR2 is SVGIG (reference sequence). The CDR3 DNA is TGTGCCTGGAGTGTAGTCGGGACTCCGACACATGAATCCTACAATGAGCAGTTCTTC. Its translation is CAWSVVGTPTHESYNEQFF.

This clone was found once. The J gene is TRBJ1-3, the V gene TRBV4-1, with a weak D call TRBD1 (5 bases). Germline V lookup: CDR1 MGHRA, CDR2 YSYEKL. The length of the CDR3 is 17 residues. V was shortened by 0 bases and J by 0 bases, with 12 bases between the two germline ends. The CDR3 DNA sequence: TGCGCCAGCAGCCAAGAGGTAGGGGTGGTCTCTGGAAACACCATATATTTT. This codes for CASSQEVGVVSGNTIYF.

This chain uses TRBV28 with TRBJ1-6; 7 positions match TRBD1. The junction had 12 bases not matched to a gene; V was cut back by 6 bases and J by 7 bases. The germline gives CDR1 MDHEN, CDR2 SYDVKM. The CDR3 covers 16 residues. The CDR3 nucleotides are TGTGCCAGCAGCCTCACCGGGACAGCGGTAAATTCACCCCTCCACTTT. Translated: CASSLTGTAVNSPLHF.

Only one count was recorded for this clone. The chain employs TRBV9 and TRBJ2-1, with 11 bases lining up with TRBD2. V lost 4 bases and J lost 6; bases outside the gene matches: 6. Germline CDR1 and CDR2: SGDLS and YYNGEE. CDR3 length: 15 amino acids. Written as DNA, the CDR3 is TGTGCCAGCAGCATAGCGGGAGGGCCGTCCAATGAGCAGTTCTTC. The encoded protein is CASSIAGGPSNEQFF.

J is TRBJ2-7 and V is TRBV5-1, with 10 bases lining up with TRBD1. The CDR3 covers 15 residues. V lost 4 bases, J lost 3 bases, and 7 bases stayed unmatched. Germline CDR1 and CDR2: SGHRS and YFSETQ. As DNA, the CDR3 is TGCGCCAGCAGCGTAGACCGGGACAGGGGCTACGAGCAGTACTTC. Protein: CASSVDRDRGYEQYF. Together with reference TRBV5-1 and TRBJ2-7, the CDR3 gives the full variable domain: KAGVTQTPRYLIKTRGQQVTLSCSPISGHRSVSWYQQTPGQGLQFLFEYFSETQRNKGNFPGRFSGRQFSNSRSEMNVSTLELGDSALYLCASSVDRDRGYEQYFGPGTRLTVT.

The genes are TRBV11-2 and TRBJ1-1, with 9 positions matching TRBD1. V lost 5 bases to trimming and J lost 10 bases; unmatched junction nucleotides: 11. This CDR3 contains 14 residues. Germline V gene sequence: CDR1 SGHAT, CDR2 FQNNGV. CDR3 coding DNA: TGTGCCAGCAGCCCCCCTCGGGACAGGGATGTAGCTTTCTTT. It specifies CASSPPRDRDVAFF.

The chain uses TRBV25-1 and TRBJ2-7; 7 nucleotides agree with TRBD2. The CDR3 has 14 amino acids. Germline V gives CDR1 MGHDK, CDR2 SYGVNS. Losses at the gene ends were 4 bases for V and 5 bases for J; bases not matched to a gene: 8. Here the CDR3 DNA reads TGTGCCAGCAGTGGAGGGACTATTCTGGACGAGCAGTACTTC. Its translation: CASSGGTILDEQYF.

The chain uses TRBV28 and TRBJ1-1; possibly TRBD1 for D (6 bases). CDR1 and CDR2 from the germline V gene are MDHEN and SYDVKM. The CDR3 extends over 15 amino acids. V shed 2 bases and J shed 4 bases, with 14 bases lying between them. The CDR3 DNA follows: TGTGCCAGCAGTTTAAAGACAGGTTGGGGCACTGAAGCTTTCTTT. Its protein product is CASSLKTGWGTEAFF.

The chain joins TRBV6-6 to TRBJ2-2, with D possibly TRBD1 on 5 matching bases. V lost 7 bases to trimming and J lost 5 bases, with 14 bases between them. The CDR3 consists of 14 residues. The germline V gene encodes CDR1 MNHNY and CDR2 SVGAGI (reference sequence). The chain's CDR3 is CASKVRGGTGELFF. CDR3 DNA: TGTGCCAGCAAAGTTAGGGGTGGGACCGGGGAGCTGTTTTTT.

The CDR3 sequence: CASSLLRYRDRGRDEQFF. In DNA form, the CDR3 reads TGTGCCAGCAGTTTATTACGCTACCGGGACAGGGGGCGGGATGAGCAGTTCTTC. The chain links TRBV27 to TRBJ2-1, with TRBD1 matching 12 bases. The CDR3 has 18 amino acids. V was clipped by 1 base and J by 8 bases; unmatched bases: 12. Germline CDR1 and CDR2: MNHEY and SMNVEV (reference sequence).

The chain joins TRBV29-1 to TRBJ2-7, with D possibly matching TRBD2 (5 bases). Germline lookup yields CDR1 SQVTM and CDR2 ANQGSEA. Deletions cut 3 bases from V and 3 bases from J, with 9 bases between. The CDR3 sequence is 12 residues long. The CDR3 DNA follows: TGCAGCGTTGAGGTAGCGAGCTACGAGCAGTACTTC. This translates into CSVEVASYEQYF.

This chain uses TRBV28 with TRBJ2-1, with 14 bases matching TRBD2. CDR3 length equals 16 residues. Germline values: CDR1 MDHEN, CDR2 SYDVKM. V gave up 8 bases and J gave up 6 bases; unmatched junction bases: 9. CDR3 region: CASGTSGRHIANEQFF. CDR3 DNA sequence: TGTGCCAGCGGGACTAGCGGGAGACACATAGCCAATGAGCAGTTCTTC.

The V call is TRBV7-8, the J call TRBJ2-3; maybe TRBD2 (6 bases). The V end lost 5 bases, the J end lost 5 bases, and 11 bases lay between the germline ends. Germline V lookup: CDR1 SGHVS, CDR2 FQNEAQ. The CDR3 extends over 13 amino acids. Here the CDR3 reads CASSGSRGDTQYF. Here the CDR3 DNA reads TGTGCCAGCAGCGGTTCGCGGGGAGATACGCAGTATTTT.

This clone has more than one count but fewer than ten. V usage is TRBV6-1 and J usage is TRBJ2-3; 7 nucleotides align to TRBD2. This CDR3 comprises 14 residues. Trimming removed 7 bases from V and 4 bases from J; junction bases left unmatched: 8. CDR1 and CDR2 from the germline V gene are MNHNS and SASEGT. The CDR3 is CASIRGSDPDTQYF. CDR3 nucleotide sequence: TGTGCCAGCATTCGCGGGAGTGATCCAGATACGCAGTATTTT.

The chain couples TRBV5-6 to TRBJ2-1; a weak D match, TRBD1 (6 bases). From germline, CDR1 is SGHDT and CDR2 YYEEEE. The CDR3 loop spans 15 amino acids. V gave up 1 base and J gave up 0 bases, with 8 bases separating them. The CDR3 reads CASSLQGSSYNEQFF. In DNA, the CDR3 is TGTGCCAGCAGCTTGCAGGGGAGCTCCTACAATGAGCAGTTCTTC.

This clone turned up a few times. V gene TRBV15 combines with J gene TRBJ1-2, with 9 bases aligning to TRBD1. Germline CDR1 LNHNV, CDR2 YYDKDF (reference sequence). Trimming removed 5 bases from V and 7 bases from J; junction bases left unmatched: 2. This CDR3 is built from 12 residues. The CDR3 region is CATSGTGSGYTF. CDR3 sequence (DNA): TGTGCCACCAGCGGGACAGGGTCTGGCTACACCTTC.

This clone showed up just once. V and J are TRBV27 and TRBJ2-5; TRBD2 matches 9 bases. V shed 5 bases, J shed 0 bases, and the junction held 10 bases outside the gene matches. This CDR3 has 17 amino acids. Germline lookup yields CDR1 MNHEY and CDR2 SMNVEV (reference sequence). CDR3 bases: TGTGCCAGCAGTCCCTACGGGCTAGCGGGATACCAAGAGACCCAGTACTTC. Protein: CASSPYGLAGYQETQYF.